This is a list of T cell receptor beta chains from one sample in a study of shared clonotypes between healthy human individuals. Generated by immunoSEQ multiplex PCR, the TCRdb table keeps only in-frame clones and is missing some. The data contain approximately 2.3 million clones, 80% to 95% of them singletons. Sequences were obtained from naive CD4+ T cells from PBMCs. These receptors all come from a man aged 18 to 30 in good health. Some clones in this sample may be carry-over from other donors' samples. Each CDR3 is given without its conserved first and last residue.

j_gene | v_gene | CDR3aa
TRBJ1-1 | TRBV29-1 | SVSVIEAF
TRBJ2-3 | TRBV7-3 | ASSPRVGSTDTQY
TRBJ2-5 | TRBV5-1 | ASSPQIQETQY
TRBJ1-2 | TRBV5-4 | ASSLMGYGYT
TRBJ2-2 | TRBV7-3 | ASSLTNTGELF
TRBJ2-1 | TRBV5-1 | ASSLFRGAYNEQF
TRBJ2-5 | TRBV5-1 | ASSFQLSGSYQETQY
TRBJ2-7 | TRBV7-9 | ASSPRSGRAGGYEQY
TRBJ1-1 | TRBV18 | ASSTAGGWNTEAF
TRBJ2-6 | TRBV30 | AWGAGDVWLANVLT
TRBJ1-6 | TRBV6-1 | ASSETSPQTGAFLH
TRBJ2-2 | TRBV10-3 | AISSLDSLQTGELF
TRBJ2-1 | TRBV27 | ASRYRGQSSYNEQF
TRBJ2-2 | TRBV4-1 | ASSRKESGANTGELF
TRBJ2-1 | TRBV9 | ASSVGWEGEQF
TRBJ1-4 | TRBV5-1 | ASSPPGTGPNEKLF
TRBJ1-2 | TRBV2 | ASTTDRGRPHGYT
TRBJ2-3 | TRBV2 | ASIKQGIPSTDTQY
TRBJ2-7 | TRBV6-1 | ASSKGLAGYEQY
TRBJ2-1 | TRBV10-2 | ASSEPLREEYEQF
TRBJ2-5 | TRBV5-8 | ASRLRGGETQY
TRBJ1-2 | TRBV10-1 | ASSDRRDYGYT
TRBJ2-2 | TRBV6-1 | ASRRQGGGELF
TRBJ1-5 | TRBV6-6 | ASSSTYSNQPQH
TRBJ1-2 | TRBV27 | ASSSPAGQGRHGYT
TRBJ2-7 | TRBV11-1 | ASRPLGSTVDEQY
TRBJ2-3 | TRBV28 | ASSRTSGSFVTQY
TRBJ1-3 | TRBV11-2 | ASSLGLGGAGNTIY
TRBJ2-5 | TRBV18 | ASSPPDPLITQY
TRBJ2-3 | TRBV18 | ASSPPGQGFSDTQY
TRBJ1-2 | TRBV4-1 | ASSFSLGEGYT
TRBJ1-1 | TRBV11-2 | ASSLVGVGTEAF
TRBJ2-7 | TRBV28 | ASASGPYEQY
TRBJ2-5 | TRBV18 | ASSPYDQETQY
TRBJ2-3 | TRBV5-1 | ASSWEAGGADTQY
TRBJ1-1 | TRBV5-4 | ASTMGQGGFTEAF
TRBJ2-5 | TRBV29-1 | SVALAERGETQY
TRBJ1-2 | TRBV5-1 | ASSGTVNYGYT
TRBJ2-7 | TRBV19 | ASSIATGSSYEQY
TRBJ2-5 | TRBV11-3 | ASSSGVQETQY
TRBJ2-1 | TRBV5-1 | ASSSIVGLARSNEQF
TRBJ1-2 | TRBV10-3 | AIRGLSGYT
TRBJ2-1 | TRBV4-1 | ASSHFGVDNEQF
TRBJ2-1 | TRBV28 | ASSNYNEQF
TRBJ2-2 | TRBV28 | ASSFSTGELF
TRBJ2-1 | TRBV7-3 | ASSFDIHNEQF
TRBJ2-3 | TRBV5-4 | ASSPGTSGSLPDTQY
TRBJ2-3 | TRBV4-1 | ASSQLGVTSGLYTDTQY
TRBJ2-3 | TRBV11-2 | ASSLVGALTDTQY
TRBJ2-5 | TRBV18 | ASSPRREETQY
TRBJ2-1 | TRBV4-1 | ASSQDVGSYNEQF
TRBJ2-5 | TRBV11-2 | ASSLGAGWETQY
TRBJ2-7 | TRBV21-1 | ASNGEGPTSEQY
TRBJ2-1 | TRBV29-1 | SVDIERNEQF
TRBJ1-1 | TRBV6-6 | ASSPQKWGVNEAF
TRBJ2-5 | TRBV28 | ASSFTSGATSGETGTQY
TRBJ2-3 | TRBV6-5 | ASSRATADTQY
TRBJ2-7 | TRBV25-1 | ASSGTGRYEQY
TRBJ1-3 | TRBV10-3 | AISDRQRSGNTIY
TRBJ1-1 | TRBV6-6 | ASSPGGGAEAF